This T cell receptor beta chain was captured by sequencing in a study of cytomegalovirus exposure and HLA in healthy donors. About this clone: Its antigen remains unknown.

Losses at the gene ends were 0 bases for V and 6 bases for J; bases not matched to a gene: 7. Germline loops: CDR1 SGHRS, CDR2 YFSETQ. The CDR3 is made up of 16 amino acids. Study conclusions and caveats: There were a few CMV-associated chains whose specificity for CMV antigens was confirmed in vitro.

PCR was performed using 60 Vbeta and 13 Jbeta primers. Assay used: immunoSEQ multiplex PCR; TCRdb lists only in-frame clones, some missing. This sample yields 140,000 to 150,000 clones, of which more than 60% are seen a single time; 5.5% to 7% belongs to the top ten. This receptor was identified in an older woman in good health and CMV-seronegative. Sequenced sample: PBMCs. V is TRBV5-1 and J is TRBJ2-2; TRBD2 aligns across 8 bases. CDR3 in amino acids: CASSLATGGIPGELFF. The DNA for the CDR3 is TGCGCCAGCAGCTTGGCCACGGGAGGGATCCCCGGGGAGCTGTTTTTT.